This T cell receptor (beta chain) was captured by sequencing in a study of blood T cell repertoires in COVID-19. In the study overall: Acute-phase and convalescent COVID-19 samples originated in the United States, Italy and Spain. Nucleic acid was either cDNA or gDNA, and it came from T cells, B-cell-depleted T cells, or PBMCs.

This clone was counted a single time. CDR1 SGHRS and CDR2 YFSETQ come from the germline V gene. The V and J ends lost 5 bases and 0 bases respectively, with 15 bases between them. The CDR3 runs to 15 residues. Produced via immunoSEQ multiplex PCR; TCRdb's table is partial and in-frame only. Among approximately 210,000 clones, approximately 90% were seen once, and the ten largest hold 11%. In Seattle, patients joined the study during active infection and were tracked longitudinally. The sequencing sample was made of peripheral blood. The source is a man aged 45 to 65 with COVID-19, enrolled during active disease. The chain employs TRBV5-1 and TRBJ2-7, with D maybe TRBD2 (6 bases). CDR3 DNA sequence: TGCGCCAGCAGTTCGACGGCGGGATCCTCCTACGAGCAGTACTTC. It codes for CASSSTAGSSYEQYF.